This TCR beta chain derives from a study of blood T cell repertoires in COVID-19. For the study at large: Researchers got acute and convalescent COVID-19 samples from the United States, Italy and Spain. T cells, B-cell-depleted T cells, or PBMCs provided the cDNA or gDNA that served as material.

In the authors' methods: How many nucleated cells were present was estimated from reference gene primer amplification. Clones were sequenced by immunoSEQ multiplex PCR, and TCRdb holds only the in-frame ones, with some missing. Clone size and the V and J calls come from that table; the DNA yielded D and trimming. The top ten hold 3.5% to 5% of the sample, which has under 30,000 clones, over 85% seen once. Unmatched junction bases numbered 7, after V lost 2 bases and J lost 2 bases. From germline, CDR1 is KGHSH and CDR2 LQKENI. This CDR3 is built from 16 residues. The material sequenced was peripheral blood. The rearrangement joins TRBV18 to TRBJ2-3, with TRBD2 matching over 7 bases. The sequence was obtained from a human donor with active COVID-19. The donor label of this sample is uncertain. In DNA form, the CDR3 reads TGTGCCAGCTCACCAGGAGGGCGGGGGAACACAGATACGCAGTATTTT. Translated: CASSPGGRGNTDTQYF.